Each of the 15 T cell receptor beta chains below was sequenced from the same sample in a study of T cells after posttransplantation cyclophosphamide. Profiling relied on immunoSEQ multiplex PCR, and the TCRdb table lists in-frame clones only, not all of them. Singletons are absent from the sample, which has roughly 34,000 clones. The sequenced material came from PBMCs. These receptors were obtained from a woman aged 25 to 45 in good health and a related stem cell transplant donor.

This clone was recorded many times. This chain uses TRBV7-9 with TRBJ1-6; D is unclear. V lost 3 bases to trimming and J lost 6 bases, with 12 bases between them. In germline, CDR1 is SEHNR, CDR2 FQNEAQ (reference sequence). The length of the CDR3 is 15 residues. This CDR3 reads CASSFSGSPNSPLHF. CDR3 in DNA: TGTGCCAGCAGCTTTAGCGGTTCCCCTAATTCACCCCTCCACTTT.

This clone appeared many times. This rearrangement joins TRBV6-2 or TRBV6-3 to TRBJ1-1, with 7 bases matching TRBD1. Trimming cost V 0 bases and J 4 bases; bases outside gene matches: 5. CDR1 is MNHEY and CDR2 is SVGEGT in the germline V gene. The CDR3 totals 15 residues. The CDR3 bases are TGTGCCAGCAGTTACTCGTTAGGGGGCGGCACTGAAGCTTTCTTT. This codes for CASSYSLGGGTEAFF.

This clone turned up a few times. The chain carries TRBV7-9 and TRBJ2-7, with D possibly being TRBD1 (6 bases). The V end lost 0 bases, the J end lost 1 base, and 19 bases lay between the germline ends. The CDR3 length is 18 residues. Germline CDR1 is SEHNR and CDR2 is FQNEAQ (reference sequence). The CDR3 DNA reads TGTGCCAGCAGCTTAGCCAGGGGAACTTATCAGGTGTCCTACGAGCAGTACTTC. This sequence encodes CASSLARGTYQVSYEQYF.

This clone was detected many times. This chain uses TRBV5-1 with TRBJ1-4; D perhaps matches TRBD1 (6 bases). V was cut by 0 bases and J by 7 bases, with 10 bases left in between. Per germline, CDR1 SGHRS and CDR2 YFSETQ. The CDR3 sequence is 14 residues long. The CDR3 loop is CASSLARGSEKLFF. DNA of the CDR3: TGCGCCAGCAGCTTGGCAAGGGGGTCTGAAAAACTGTTTTTT.

This rearrangement joins TRBV30 to TRBJ2-7; 7 positions agree with TRBD1. The germline CDR1 and CDR2 sequences are GTSNPN and SVGIG (reference sequence). The V segment lost 1 base and the J segment 9 bases; nucleotides outside the gene matches: 12. CDR3 length: 14 residues. CDR3 in DNA: TGTGCCTGGAGTGCTGACAGGGCGGGTACGGGGCAGTACTTC. Protein product: CAWSADRAGTGQYF.

This clone was detected many times. This chain joins TRBV4-3 and TRBJ1-1, with TRBD1 matching 9 bases. The CDR3 loop spans 14 amino acids. Germline-derived CDR1 and CDR2 are LGHNA and YSLEER. J was trimmed by 8 bases and V by 4 bases; bases with no gene match: 8. Written as DNA, the CDR3 is TGCGCCAGCAGCCCCTGGACAGGGGCTGCGGAAGCTTTCTTT. Protein: CASSPWTGAAEAFF.

This clone was observed many times. This chain connects TRBV4-3 to TRBJ1-2, with TRBD1 matching over 9 bases. The CDR3 consists of 16 residues. In germline, CDR1 is LGHNA, CDR2 YSLEER. Germline trimming cut 5 bases from V and 4 bases from J; bases unmatched to any gene: 11. CDR3 sequence (DNA): TGCGCCAGCAGCGCAGGGACAGGGAGAGGTTTCTATGGCTACACCTTC. Its protein is CASSAGTGRGFYGYTF.

This clone was picked up many times. The chain carries TRBV5-1 and TRBJ2-7, with TRBD1 identical over 7 bases. CDR3 length: 15 amino acids. Germline CDR1 SGHRS, CDR2 YFSETQ. The trim removed 1 base at V and 4 bases at J, leaving 8 bases unmatched. Written as DNA, the CDR3 is TGCGCCAGCAGCTTGAAGGGGGCTAATAGATACGAGCAGTACTTC. It yields the protein CASSLKGANRYEQYF.

This clone was seen at least ten times. The chain employs TRBV5-6 and TRBJ2-1, with D possibly TRBD2 on 6 matching bases. Germline CDR1 and CDR2: SGHDT and YYEEEE. The CDR3 is made up of 14 amino acids. The V gene lost 2 bases and the J gene lost 9 bases, with 15 bases spanning the gap. The CDR3 sequence is CASSFWGDEVEQFF. The DNA for the CDR3 is TGTGCCAGCAGCTTTTGGGGGGATGAGGTTGAGCAGTTCTTC.

This clone was counted many times. V and J are TRBV6-5 and TRBJ1-1; 7 bases line up with TRBD1. The CDR3 length is 13 residues. Germline CDR1 and CDR2: MNHEY and SVGAGI. V lost 4 bases and J lost 7; bases outside the gene matches: 6. The CDR3 is CASSSGTVREAFF. As DNA, the CDR3 is TGTGCCAGCAGTTCCGGGACAGTCCGTGAAGCTTTCTTT.

J is TRBJ1-2 and V is TRBV12-3 or TRBV12-4; 7 nucleotides match TRBD1. The CDR3 consists of 14 residues. After removal of 0 bases from V and 4 bases from J, the junction contained 2 bases not matched to a gene. CDR3 bases: TGTGCCAGCAGTTTAGCAGGGGGCGCCTATGGCTACACCTTC. Protein sequence: CASSLAGGAYGYTF.

The CDR3 bases are TGTGCCAGCAGCCAAGAGGACAGGGGATACTATGGCTACACCTTC. Residues: CASSQEDRGYYGYTF. V is TRBV14 and J is TRBJ1-2, with TRBD1 matching over 9 bases. V was pared by 0 bases and J by 3 bases, with 2 bases of the junction left unmatched. The germline CDR1 and CDR2 sequences are SGHDN and FVKESK. This CDR3 contains 15 residues.

J is TRBJ1-1 and V is TRBV6-1; 7 bases align to TRBD1. Germline lookup yields CDR1 MNHNS and CDR2 SASEGT. The CDR3 covers 16 residues. Trimming cost V 1 base and J 4 bases; bases outside gene matches: 9. This CDR3 is CASSEEGGGGSTEAFF. As DNA, the CDR3 is TGTGCCAGCAGTGAAGAAGGGGGCGGAGGTAGCACTGAAGCTTTCTTT.

The CDR3 sequence is CASSSRGQTGETQYF. CDR3 nucleotide sequence: TGTGCCAGCAGTTCCAGGGGCCAAACGGGAGAGACCCAGTACTTC. The chain recombines TRBV6-5 with TRBJ2-5; weak D call: TRBD1 (6 bases). V lost 4 bases and J lost 4, with 16 bases in between. The CDR3 sequence is 15 residues long. CDR1 and CDR2 (germline): MNHEY, SVGAGI.

This clone was observed many times. The chain joins TRBV7-7 to TRBJ2-3; D gene ambiguous. The CDR3 has 14 residues. The V end lost 5 bases, the J end lost 2 bases, and 11 bases lay between the germline ends. The germline gives CDR1 SSHAT, CDR2 FNYEAQ (reference sequence). Here the CDR3 reads CASSPLSSTDTQYF. CDR3 DNA sequence: TGTGCCAGCAGCCCTCTTTCCTCCACAGATACGCAGTATTTT.